This T cell receptor (beta chain) came from a study of T cell repertoires in ileal Crohn's disease. The V gene lost 7 bases and the J gene lost 1 base, with 10 bases spanning the gap. Germline CDR1 MNHEY, CDR2 SVGAGI. The CDR3 is made up of 13 amino acids. Sequenced by immunoSEQ multiplex PCR; TCRdb stores in-frame clones only, minus some. The profile shows over 15,000 clones, 92% of them singletons. Regarding time point: inflamed ileum from the surgical specimen. The material sequenced was ileal tissue. The chain uses TRBV6-5 and TRBJ1-1; D remains ambiguous. The receptor was isolated from an adult with Crohn's disease. CDR3 region: CASIPRGNTEAFF. The DNA of the CDR3 is TGTGCCAGCATCCCCCGGGGGAACACTGAAGCTTTCTTT.